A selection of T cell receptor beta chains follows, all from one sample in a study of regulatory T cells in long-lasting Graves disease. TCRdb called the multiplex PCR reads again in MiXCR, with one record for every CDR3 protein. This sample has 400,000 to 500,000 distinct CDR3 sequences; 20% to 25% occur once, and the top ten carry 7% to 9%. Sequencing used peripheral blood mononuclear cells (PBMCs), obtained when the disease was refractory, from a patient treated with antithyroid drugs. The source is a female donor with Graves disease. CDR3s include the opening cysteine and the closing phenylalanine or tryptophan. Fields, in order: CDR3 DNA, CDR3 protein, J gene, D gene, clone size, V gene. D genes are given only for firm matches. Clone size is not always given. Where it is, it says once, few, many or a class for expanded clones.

TGTGCCAGTAGTATCTTGGGGGGCGGCCCCGAGGATAGGCCCTACGAGCAGTACTTC,CASSILGGGPEDRPYEQYF,TRBJ2-7,NA,few,TRBV19
TGTGCCAGCAGCGTAGGGGCAGGTAGCTCCTACGAGCAGTACTTC,CASSVGAGSSYEQYF,TRBJ2-7,NA,few,TRBV9
TGTGCCAGCAGAAACGAAGAGACCCAGTACTTC,CASRNEETQYF,TRBJ2-5,NA,few,TRBV6-1
TGCAGCGCCCAGGACGGGGCAACTAATGAAAAACTGTTTTTT,CSAQDGATNEKLFF,TRBJ1-4,NA,many,TRBV29-1
TGTGCCAGCAACACCCCCGGGGCTAGCGGGGCTAATGAGCAGTTCTTC,CASNTPGASGANEQFF,TRBJ2-1,TRBD2,NA,TRBV7-2
TGTGCCAGCAGCCATACAAGTTCCTACGAGCAGTACTTC,CASSHTSSYEQYF,TRBJ2-7,NA,NA,TRBV7-9
TGTGCCAGCAGTTTCCAAGTAGGCAGAAATAGCAATCAGCCCCAGCATTTT,CASSFQVGRNSNQPQHF,TRBJ1-5,NA,many,TRBV12-3/TRBV12-4
TGCAGCGTTGAAGATCAGGCAGGGGCGAACACTGAAGCTTTCTTT,CSVEDQAGANTEAFF,TRBJ1-1,NA,NA,TRBV29-1
TGCAGTGCTAGAAAGGGACAGGCGAACACTGAAGCTTTCTTT,CSARKGQANTEAFF,TRBJ1-1,TRBD1,NA,TRBV20-1
TGTGCCAGCACCTCCCGGACAGAACTATATGGGAACACCATATATTTT,CASTSRTELYGNTIYF,TRBJ1-3,NA,NA,TRBV11-2
TGTGCCAGTAGGTCAATTTATGGCTACACCTTC,CASRSIYGYTF,TRBJ1-2,NA,NA,TRBV19
TGTGCCAGCAGTTCCCTGGGATCCGATAATTCACCCCTCCACTTT,CASSSLGSDNSPLHF,TRBJ1-6,NA,NA,TRBV27
TGTGCCAGCAGTTTATACGCGGTGGGACAGGGACCTTACGAGCAGTACTTC,CASSLYAVGQGPYEQYF,TRBJ2-7,TRBD1,many,TRBV28
TGTGCCAGTATCAGGAGGCCCAACACCGGGGAGCTGTTTTTT,CASIRRPNTGELFF,TRBJ2-2,NA,many,TRBV19
TGTGCCAGCTCCCAGCTAGGGGGATACAATGAGCAGTTCTTC,CASSQLGGYNEQFF,TRBJ2-1,NA,NA,TRBV28
TGTGCCAGCAGTGAAGGGGGACAAACAACCTACGAGCAGTACTTC,CASSEGGQTTYEQYF,TRBJ2-7,NA,NA,TRBV2
TGCGCCAGCAGCTCGGGACAGGGAAGGGCTGAAGCTTTCTTT,CASSSGQGRAEAFF,TRBJ1-1,TRBD1,few,TRBV5-1
TGTGCCAGCAGCCAGGACGTGGGGAGCAATCAGCCCCAGCATTTT,CASSQDVGSNQPQHF,TRBJ1-5,NA,NA,TRBV4-2
TGTGCCAGCAGTTCTGGGGAGAATTTGATCTACGAGCAGTACTTC,CASSSGENLIYEQYF,TRBJ2-7,NA,NA,TRBV7-2
TGTGCCAGCAGTTCTATCCGGGACAGGGTCTCAGGGGAGCAGTACTTC,CASSSIRDRVSGEQYF,TRBJ2-7,TRBD1,NA,TRBV28
TGTGCCAGCAGTTTTTCCCTGCCCGCCGGTTCACCCCTCCACTTT,CASSFSLPAGSPLHF,TRBJ1-6,NA,many,TRBV27
TGCGCCAGCAGCTTGGTAGTGGATCCAGGGGCCGGAAACACCATATATTTT,CASSLVVDPGAGNTIYF,TRBJ1-3,NA,few,TRBV5-1
TGTGCCAGCAGCTTGGAACGGTTCTCCTACGAGCAGTACTTC,CASSLERFSYEQYF,TRBJ2-7,NA,many,TRBV11-3
TGTGCCAGCAGCTTAAATTCGTATAATTCACCCCTCCACTTT,CASSLNSYNSPLHF,TRBJ1-6,NA,NA,TRBV7-3
TGCAGTGCTAGAGATGGTGGTGCAGATACGCAGTATTTT,CSARDGGADTQYF,TRBJ2-3,NA,NA,TRBV20-1
TGTGCCAGCAGTTTCCGAACCCAGGGAGGCTACACCTTC,CASSFRTQGGYTF,TRBJ1-2,NA,many,TRBV12-3/TRBV12-4
TGTGCCAGCAGGTCCGGAGGGGTTGGAAACACCATATATTTT,CASRSGGVGNTIYF,TRBJ1-3,NA,few,TRBV12-3/TRBV12-4
TGTGCCAGCAGTTCCTACGTCAGGACTAAATCACCCCTCCACTTT,CASSSYVRTKSPLHF,TRBJ1-6,NA,many,TRBV12-3/TRBV12-4
TGCGCCAGCAGCCAACCCCAGGAAAAACTGTTTTTT,CASSQPQEKLFF,TRBJ1-4,NA,few,TRBV4-1
TGTGCCACCAGTGACCCGGGGGCGAGCTATGGCTACACCTTC,CATSDPGASYGYTF,TRBJ1-2,NA,NA,TRBV24-1
TGTGCCAGCAGTCCCCGGGGGGGGAACACTGAAGCTTTCTTT,CASSPRGGNTEAFF,TRBJ1-1,NA,many,TRBV28
TGTGCCACCAGCTCCTGGGGGACTAGCGGGATCCGGGGAGAGACCCAGTACTTC,CATSSWGTSGIRGETQYF,TRBJ2-5,TRBD2,many,TRBV15
TGCAGTGCTAGAGGCCCGCCGCTCCCAGAGACCCAGTACTTC,CSARGPPLPETQYF,TRBJ2-5,NA,few,TRBV20-1
TGCAGCGTTGAATCTTGGGCAGGGGGGAACTATGGCTACACCTTC,CSVESWAGGNYGYTF,TRBJ1-2,TRBD1,NA,TRBV29-1
TGCGCCAGCAGCCAAGAGCGGGGGGGAAACTATGGCTACACCTTC,CASSQERGGNYGYTF,TRBJ1-2,NA,few,TRBV4-1
TGTGCCAGCAGTTACTCGCCCTTCTCCGAGCAGTACTTC,CASSYSPFSEQYF,TRBJ2-7,NA,many,TRBV6-5
TGTGCCAGCAGCTTAGACAGGGCCGGGGAGCTGTTTTTT,CASSLDRAGELFF,TRBJ2-2,TRBD1,NA,TRBV7-3
TGTGCCAGCCATAGGCCCGGGGTCTCCTACGAGCAGTACTTC,CASHRPGVSYEQYF,TRBJ2-7,NA,NA,TRBV6-2/TRBV6-3
TGTGCCAGCAGACTATCCGGGGCTGGAAACACCATATATTTT,CASRLSGAGNTIYF,TRBJ1-3,NA,few,TRBV28
TGTGCCAGCAGCCCCTTCGGGGGGGAGTATAATTCACCCCTCCACTTT,CASSPFGGEYNSPLHF,TRBJ1-6,NA,many,TRBV28
TGTGCCAGCAAGGGGCCCTATGGCGGGAGCCAAGAGACCCAGTACTTC,CASKGPYGGSQETQYF,TRBJ2-5,TRBD2,many,TRBV6-1
TGTGCCAGCAGTCAGCAGGGGAGATACGAGCAGTACTTC,CASSQQGRYEQYF,TRBJ2-7,NA,few,TRBV6-1
TGCGCCAGCAGCCAAGGGACAGGGGCTGGCTACACCTTC,CASSQGTGAGYTF,TRBJ1-2,TRBD1,many,TRBV4-1
TGTGCCAGCAGCCACGGGGCCCTCCCGACGGATGGCCACACCTTC,CASSHGALPTDGHTF,TRBJ1-2,NA,NA,TRBV7-9
TGTGCCAGCAGTAAACAGGGTACTAATGAAAAACTGTTTTTT,CASSKQGTNEKLFF,TRBJ1-4,NA,NA,TRBV6-1
TGTGCCAGCAGTTACACCGGGACAGGGAGGGAAAAACTGTTTTTT,CASSYTGTGREKLFF,TRBJ1-4,TRBD1,few,TRBV6-9
TGTGCCAGCAGTTACCCCGCCGATGAGCAGTTCTTC,CASSYPADEQFF,TRBJ2-1,NA,NA,TRBV6-5
TGTGCCAGCAGCTCCACCTTGTTGGGGGGGCCGGATGGCTACACCTTC,CASSSTLLGGPDGYTF,TRBJ1-2,NA,few,TRBV9
TGTGCCTGGAGTGGGGCTGGACATGGCTACACCTTC,CAWSGAGHGYTF,TRBJ1-2,NA,NA,TRBV30
TGTGCCAGCAGGAGGGAAAGGGGAGAGACCCAGTACTTC,CASRRERGETQYF,TRBJ2-5,NA,many,TRBV6-1
TGTGCCAGCAGCCGGACAGGTTCTACTCTTGACGAGCAGTACTTC,CASSRTGSTLDEQYF,TRBJ2-7,TRBD1,NA,TRBV5-5
TGTGCCAGCAGTCCCCTGACAGGCCCTTCGGGCAATCAGCCCCAGCATTTT,CASSPLTGPSGNQPQHF,TRBJ1-5,NA,NA,TRBV6-1
TGCGCCAGCAGCAGGGGACAGGAGCGCACTGAAGCTTTCTTT,CASSRGQERTEAFF,TRBJ1-1,TRBD1,many,TRBV5-1